This entry concerns a single T cell receptor beta chain. What antigen it recognizes has not been identified. There are no base qualities to consult, and no much larger clone falls within one base. Systemically healthy Caucasian individuals from Russia, around 39 in total and aged roughly 6 to 95 years, were included as donors. Around 10 milliliters of peripheral blood were collected from each donor into EDTA-treated Vacutainer tubes. PBMCs were isolated by Ficoll-Paque density-gradient centrifugation, with at least 6.5 million obtained per sample. Trizol reagent was used to extract total RNA from the PBMCs, yielding at least 6 micrograms per sample. For every donor, an aliquot of PBMCs went through flow cytometry to measure the percentages of naive CD45RAhigh/CD27high T cells. These data are taken from a study of blood T cells in healthy people across ages (dated by TCRdb to about 2015). The study in broad terms: In model experiments, template switching captured about one uniquely barcoded TCR beta cDNA molecule for every two T cells. To track age-related changes in TCR beta repertoire diversity, the study relied on deep sequencing normalized with unique cDNA molecular identifiers. For two donors (one aged 18 to 29 and one aged 80 or older), the study analyzed two additional independent replicas of 1 million unique cDNA reads from the same blood draw. To avoid experimental bias, donors of different ages were distributed randomly across sequencing lanes. Four age groups were formed from the donors: young (average 16 years), middle-aged (approximately 40), aged (roughly 56) and long-lived (about 80). The study at large found these results: Donor CMV infection status was unknown, potentially confounding age-related changes in expanded clonotypes. The long-lived group showed more naive CD4+ T cells, fewer expanded clones and increased TCR diversity than the aged group, suggesting age selection. Observed TCR beta diversity correlated strongly with the percentage of naive T cells measured by flow cytometry. Estimates of total diversity based on one million sequenced T cells were regarded as lower bounds and as underestimates. Because profiling used bulk unsorted PBMCs, naive and antigen-experienced compartments could not be compared conclusively. As age increased, observed TCR beta diversity per million T cells dropped in a roughly linear way, and a significant reduction was already evident by age 40.

Preparation of the library involved 5' RACE. The listed sequencing device is Illumina HiSeq 2500. A second PCR of roughly 6 to 12 cycles was run with a J-beta primer mix and a sample-barcoded 5' primer. Each TCR beta cDNA molecule received a unique molecular identifier from a template-switch 5' adaptor carrying 12 random nucleotides. Each sample yielded at least 2.5 million CDR3-containing paired-end reads. All of the RNA was converted into first-strand cDNA using the Mint cDNA synthesis kit, with a TRBC-specific oligonucleotide serving as the primer. Following uracil-DNA glycosylase treatment, all cDNA underwent a first 18-cycle PCR with the universal primers M1SS and BC2_uni_R. On the authors' methods: Normalization of each sample was performed by random selection of 1 million high-quality reads, each carrying a distinct molecular identifier. Instead of being binned into consensus sequences, reads with shared molecular identifiers were discarded. MiTCR, set to a Q25 quality threshold and the strictest error-elimination algorithm, was used for CDR3 identification, clonotype clustering and error correction. Lower-bound total TCR beta diversity was estimated with a nonparametric unseen species model using Euler transformation. In TCRdb, the public reads were trimmed at Q25 with fastp and aligned with MiXCR, with productive beta chains retained. Rows matching on CDR3 protein sequence are summarized as one entry with the most common DNA and genes. TCRdb, not the authors, supplied the V and J calls. This sample has about 780,000 distinct CDR3 sequences in its table, and more than 35% of those were observed once. The biggest ten clones account for 15% to 20% of the sample.

Taken from the germline V gene, the CDR1 and CDR2 loops are MGHRA and YSYEKL. From its cysteine to its phenylalanine, the CDR3 spans 13 amino acids. CDR3 DNA only is kept here, 39 bases in frame from base 1. V loses 2 bases of germline sequence and J loses 4 bases, and the interval between the two ends is 8 bases. In this chain, TRBV4-1 is recombined with TRBJ1-2; the D gene cannot be named for sure. The material sequenced was blood. The TCR originated in a man older than 75 in good health. The CDR3 corresponds to CASSQTESYGYTF. The DNA is TGCGCCAGCAGCCAAACTGAGAGCTATGGCTACACCTTC.